This T cell receptor beta chain came from a study of blood T cell repertoires in COVID-19. Study background: The samples span acute and convalescent COVID-19 from the United States, Italy and Spain.

The method was immunoSEQ multiplex PCR; TCRdb's version includes in-frame clones alone and lacks a portion of them. The sample includes under 200,000 clones, 84% of them seen just once. Unmatched junction bases numbered 6, after V lost 11 bases and J lost 3 bases. The CDR3 runs 14 residues. Per the germline V gene, CDR1 is ENHRY and CDR2 is SYGVKD. The sequenced sample consisted of PBMCs or T cells enriched from blood (not recorded which). This TCR came from a man between 45 and 60 years old who had recovered from COVID-19. This chain uses TRBV10-3 with TRBJ2-3; 12 bases are shared with TRBD2. This CDR3 is CAVRTSGVTDTQYF. The CDR3 DNA sequence: TGTGCCGTCCGGACTAGCGGGGTGACAGATACGCAGTATTTT.